This record concerns one T cell receptor (beta chain) sequence. The sample originates from a study of T cell responses to AZD1222 COVID-19 vaccine. Data came from immunoSEQ multiplex PCR; TCRdb stores just in-frame clones and leaves some out. The sample contains about 130,000 clones, approximately 90% of which appear only once. This specimen consisted of peripheral blood, obtained on day 0 of AZD1222 vaccination. This TCR derives from an adult in good health.

The CDR3 is CAISRQGKGYTF. DNA of the CDR3: TGTGCCATCAGTCGGCAGGGGAAGGGCTACACCTTC. The J gene is TRBJ1-2, the V gene TRBV10-3; tentatively, D is TRBD1 (6 bases). This CDR3 is 12 amino acids long. Trimming took off 5 bases at V and 8 bases at J, with 12 bases between the two ends. The germline V gene encodes CDR1 ENHRY and CDR2 SYGVKD.